One sample yielded the 20 T cell receptor beta chains listed below, sequenced in a study of blood T cell repertoires in COVID-19. Libraries were prepared by immunoSEQ multiplex PCR; TCRdb keeps only in-frame clonotypes and omits some of them. The table lists 100,000 to 150,000 clones, nearly 70% of them singletons, with approximately 2% in the top ten. The sample was peripheral blood. These receptors all come from a woman between 70 and 85 years old with acute or convalescent COVID-19.

The chain links TRBV19 to TRBJ1-5; 7 bases are shared with TRBD1. There are 15 residues in the CDR3. Germline V gives CDR1 LNHDA, CDR2 SQIVND (reference sequence). Trimming took 5 bases from V and 6 from J; bases not matched to a gene: 10. CDR3 sequence reads: CASSAPGGRGQPQHF. The CDR3 region has the DNA TGTGCCAGTAGTGCTCCAGGGGGGCGGGGTCAGCCCCAGCATTTT. Supplemented by reference TRBV19 and TRBJ1-5, the full variable domain reads DGGITQSPKYLFRKEGQNVTLSCEQNLNHDAMYWYRQDPGQGLRLIYYSQIVNDFQKGDIAEGYSVSREKKESFPLTVTSAQKNPTAFYLCASSAPGGRGQPQHFGDGTRLSIL.

This clone was recorded a few times. The chain combines TRBV7-8 with TRBJ2-5; tentative D call: TRBD1 (6 bases). V shed 0 bases and J shed 5 bases, with 13 bases lying between them. The length of the CDR3 is 15 residues. CDR1 SGHVS and CDR2 FQNEAQ come from the germline V gene. DNA for the CDR3: TGTGCCAGCAGCTTAGCCGGGACATCCCGGGAGACCCAGTACTTC. It is translated as CASSLAGTSRETQYF.

The genes are TRBV21-1 and TRBJ1-6; the tabulated D call, TRBD1, remains unverified against the DNA. TRBV21-1 is reported as a pseudogene. This CDR3 has 14 amino acids. Written as DNA, the CDR3 is TGTGCCAGCAGCACGGCAGGGCCCAATTCACCCCTCCACTTT. It translates to CASSTAGPNSPLHF.

The genes are TRBV10-3 and TRBJ2-4, with TRBD2 identical over 11 bases. Per the germline V gene, CDR1 is ENHRY and CDR2 is SYGVKD. The V and J ends lost 6 bases and 2 bases, in that order; junction bases with no gene match: 9. The CDR3 is 17 residues long. Written as DNA, the CDR3 is TGTGCCATCAGGGCCGGACTAGCGGGTGGTACCAAAAACATTCAGTACTTC. Amino acids: CAIRAGLAGGTKNIQYF.

V gene TRBV7-6 combines with J gene TRBJ2-1; TRBD1 agrees at 7 bases. This CDR3 has 15 amino acids. The trim removed 5 bases at V and 3 bases at J, leaving 7 bases unmatched. Germline V gene sequence: CDR1 SGHVS, CDR2 FNYEAQ. CDR3 loop: CASSQGTANYNEQFF. In DNA form, the CDR3 reads TGTGCCAGCAGCCAGGGGACAGCGAACTACAATGAGCAGTTCTTC.

The rearrangement uses TRBV5-1 and TRBJ1-5; possible D gene TRBD1, 6 bases. Looked up from germline, CDR1 is SGHRS and CDR2 is YFSETQ. The CDR3 runs 16 residues. V shed 0 bases and J shed 0 bases, with 10 bases lying between them. CDR3 sequence (DNA): TGCGCCAGCAGCTTGGATGGGACAAGTAGCAATCAGCCCCAGCATTTT. It codes for CASSLDGTSSNQPQHF.

CDR3 nucleotide sequence: TGTGCCAGCAGTTTAGGAGGCCTCCATCAGCCCCAGCATTTT. It codes for CASSLGGLHQPQHF. The rearrangement joins TRBV28 to TRBJ1-5; D is unresolved. Trimming stripped 2 bases from V and 5 bases from J, with 10 bases between. CDR1 and CDR2 from the germline V gene are MDHEN and SYDVKM. The length of the CDR3 is 14 residues.

This chain links TRBV6-6 with TRBJ2-3, with TRBD1 identical over 12 bases. This CDR3 comprises 16 residues. Germline CDR1 MNHNY, CDR2 SVGAGI (reference sequence). Unmatched junction bases numbered 1, after V lost 0 bases and J lost 3 bases. DNA for the CDR3: TGTGCCAGCAGTTACTCGGGACAGGGGGCTACAGATACGCAGTATTTT. Translation gives CASSYSGQGATDTQYF.

This chain uses TRBV28 with TRBJ2-2; 8 bases line up with TRBD2. Per germline, CDR1 MDHEN and CDR2 SYDVKM. The V and J ends lost 5 bases and 7 bases, in that order; junction bases with no gene match: 15. CDR3 length: 17 residues. The CDR3, as DNA: TGTGCCAGCAGTCCCTCCCGGGCGGGAGGCTCGGGCGGGGAGCTGTTTTTT. Amino acid sequence: CASSPSRAGGSGGELFF.

The chain combines TRBV15 with TRBJ2-7, with a weak D call TRBD2 (5 bases). CDR1 and CDR2 (germline): LNHNV, YYDKDF (reference sequence). CDR3 size: 13 residues. Trimming shortened V by 0 bases and J by 4 bases, and 7 bases separated the two germline ends. CDR3 region: CATSRDEGYEQYF. CDR3 coding DNA: TGTGCCACCAGCAGAGATGAGGGTTACGAGCAGTACTTC.

V is TRBV7-8 and J is TRBJ2-1; 8 bases are shared with TRBD2. Germline CDR1 and CDR2: SGHVS and FQNEAQ. The length of the CDR3 is 16 residues. V lost 6 bases and J lost 3; bases outside the gene matches: 10. CDR3 residues: CASRVVVAGGYNEQFF. CDR3 DNA: TGTGCCAGCAGGGTAGTGGTGGCGGGAGGCTACAATGAGCAGTTCTTC.

The rearrangement uses TRBV7-8 and TRBJ2-5; D is undetermined. Deletions cut 1 base from V and 1 base from J, with 10 bases between. This CDR3 region has 15 residues. The V gene's germline CDR1 is SGHVS and CDR2 FQNEAQ. DNA of the CDR3: TGTGCCAGCAGCTTAGTTGGCGGCCCCCAAGAGACCCAGTACTTC. It translates to CASSLVGGPQETQYF.

The V gene is TRBV6-6, the J gene TRBJ2-1, with TRBD2 matching 8 bases. The CDR3 length is 16 residues. The V segment lost 3 bases and the J segment 7 bases; nucleotides outside the gene matches: 11. Germline V gene data show CDR1 as MNHNY and CDR2 as SVGAGI (reference sequence). CDR3 amino acids: CASSYPGGQGRNEQFF. As DNA, the CDR3 is TGTGCCAGCAGTTATCCGGGAGGGCAGGGGAGGAATGAGCAGTTCTTC.

V and J are TRBV6-2 or TRBV6-3 and TRBJ2-3; D may be TRBD2 (6 bases). There are 16 residues in the CDR3. The ends were cut back, 1 base at V and 0 bases at J, with 11 bases in the middle. Germline CDR1 and CDR2: MNHEY and SVGEGT. The CDR3 DNA reads TGTGCCAGCAGTTACTGGGACTTAACTAGCACAGATACGCAGTATTTT. Translation gives CASSYWDLTSTDTQYF.

The chain combines TRBV5-1 with TRBJ2-3; TRBD2 aligns across 9 bases. The J segment lost 3 bases and the V segment lost 0 bases, leaving 5 bases of the junction unmatched. The CDR3 is 16 residues long. Germline CDR1 reads SGHRS; CDR2 reads YFSETQ. The CDR3 bases are TGCGCCAGCAGCTTGGAAGGTAGCGGGAGTACAGATACGCAGTATTTT. Its protein product is CASSLEGSGSTDTQYF.

The chain has TRBV5-1 and TRBJ2-1; D gene uncertain. V lost 4 bases and J 7 bases, leaving 9 bases between the germline ends. The germline V gene has CDR1 SGHRS and CDR2 YFSETQ. This CDR3 has 12 residues. The CDR3 reads CASSPRWNEQFF. The CDR3 DNA is TGCGCCAGCAGCCCGAGGTGGAATGAGCAGTTCTTC.

The chain recombines TRBV28 with TRBJ1-2; 8 bases line up with TRBD1. The germline gives CDR1 MDHEN, CDR2 SYDVKM. The ends lost 6 bases at V and 4 bases at J; junction bases unmatched: 16. The CDR3 covers 17 residues. CDR3 sequence reads: CASSSPYGQGEGYGYTF. The CDR3 DNA is TGTGCCAGCAGCTCCCCGTACGGACAGGGAGAGGGCTATGGCTACACCTTC.

This sequence joins TRBV6-4 and TRBJ2-3, with D possibly matching TRBD1 (6 bases). CDR1 is MRHNA and CDR2 is SNTAGT in the germline V gene. V gave up 6 bases and J gave up 5 bases, with 12 bases separating them. The CDR3 runs 13 residues. CDR3 loop: CASSRGGGDTQYF. CDR3 DNA: TGTGCCAGCAGCCGAGGGGGTGGAGATACGCAGTATTTT.

The CDR3 is CASSLYTGPDEQYF. CDR3 sequence (DNA): TGTGCCAGCAGCTTATACACAGGTCCGGACGAGCAGTACTTC. This sequence joins TRBV7-6 and TRBJ2-7; the D gene is possibly TRBD1 (5 bases). This CDR3 contains 14 residues. From germline, CDR1 is SGHVS and CDR2 FNYEAQ. Trimming removed 2 bases from V and 5 bases from J, with 13 bases in between.

The chain combines TRBV5-6 with TRBJ1-6, with D hard to call. CDR1 is SGHDT and CDR2 is YYEEEE in the germline V gene. The CDR3 sequence is 14 residues long. V lost 4 bases and J 10 bases, leaving 15 bases between the germline ends. CDR3 region: CASSEVALESPLHF. The CDR3 DNA is TGTGCCAGCAGCGAGGTGGCCCTTGAGTCACCCCTCCACTTT.